One T cell receptor beta chain is described in this entry. The sample originates from a study of blood T cell repertoires in COVID-19. As for the study in general: Nucleic acid was either cDNA or gDNA, and it came from T cells, B-cell-depleted T cells, or PBMCs.

Methods used by the authors: Reference gene primer amplification gave estimated nucleated cell counts. Libraries were prepared by immunoSEQ multiplex PCR; TCRdb keeps only in-frame clonotypes and omits some of them. The DNA gave D and trimming, while V, J and clone size come from that table. The sample records 29,000 or so clones, around 92% being singletons. This CDR3 has 15 amino acids. Germline V CDR1 and CDR2: MNHNS, SASEGT. Trimming removed 2 bases at V and 3 bases at J, with 14 bases between. Specimen: peripheral blood. The genes are TRBV6-1 and TRBJ2-7; D is possibly TRBD2 (6 bases). The TCR comes from a man between 50 and 59 years old with active COVID-19. In DNA, the CDR3 is TGTGCCAGCAGTGAACGGGGTAGCGGAGTCTACGAGCAGTACTTC. Translation: CASSERGSGVYEQYF.